The 7 T cell receptor beta chains given below trace back to one sample, sequenced in a study of CD4 T cells in relation to SARS-CoV-2 and coronaviruses. Before the COVID-19 pandemic, during about 2011-2019, CD4+ T cells were taken from unexposed donors. After approximately ten days of culture, CD4+ T cells were isolated. These receptors lack a known antigen. Method: immunoSEQ multiplex PCR; TCRdb's copy keeps in-frame clones and lacks some. The data contain just over 15,000 clones, about 73% of them singletons. The sample consisted of CD4+ T cells from PBMCs, cultured in vitro. These receptors all stem from a human donor in good health.

The V and J genes are TRBV2 and TRBJ1-3; 7 bases fit TRBD1. This CDR3 is 15 amino acids long. Germline loops: CDR1 SNHLY, CDR2 FYNNEI. With V trimmed by 2 bases and J by 4 bases, 5 bases remained unmatched. The CDR3 bases are TGTGCCAGCAGTGAACAGGGGGTTTCAGGAAACACCATATATTTT. Protein product: CASSEQGVSGNTIYF.

In its sample, this clone was seen once. The rearrangement joins TRBV24-1 to TRBJ2-1; TRBD2 matches 11 bases. This CDR3 has 16 residues. Trimming cost V 4 bases and J 5 bases; bases outside gene matches: 6. Germline V gene data show CDR1 as KGHDR and CDR2 as SFDVKD. The CDR3 protein is CATSDSSGRADNEQFF. The DNA for the CDR3 is TGTGCCACCAGTGACAGTAGCGGGAGGGCCGACAATGAGCAGTTCTTC.

V usage is TRBV29-1 and J usage is TRBJ2-7, with 9 bases identical to TRBD2. The junction had 5 bases not matched to a gene; V was cut back by 5 bases and J by 3 bases. This CDR3 has 13 amino acids. The germline V gene has CDR1 SQVTM and CDR2 ANQGSEA. CDR3 residues: CSVLAGTYYEQYF. CDR3 bases: TGCAGCGTTCTAGCGGGAACCTACTACGAGCAGTACTTC.

The chain combines TRBV7-3 with TRBJ2-3, with D tentatively TRBD2 (6 bases). The CDR3 loop spans 15 amino acids. V was cut by 5 bases and J by 0 bases, with 12 bases left in between. The germline CDR1 and CDR2 sequences are SGHTA and FQGTGA. As DNA, the CDR3 is TGTGCCAGCAGCCCCGGGGGACGGAGCACAGATACGCAGTATTTT. This encodes CASSPGGRSTDTQYF.

The rearrangement links TRBV28 to TRBJ1-4, with D maybe TRBD1 (6 bases). The CDR3 runs 15 residues. Trimming removed 8 bases from V and 8 bases from J, with 21 bases in between. Germline V gives CDR1 MDHEN, CDR2 SYDVKM. Written as DNA, the CDR3 is TGTGCCAGCTCTCCAGGGGTAAACGGAAGGGAAAAACTGTTTTTT. Translating it yields CASSPGVNGREKLFF.

In its sample, this clone was seen once. The chain is built from TRBV5-1 and TRBJ2-5; D is unclear. Germline CDR1 is SGHRS and CDR2 is YFSETQ. V was pared by 5 bases and J by 0 bases, with 11 bases between. The CDR3 sequence is 14 residues long. In DNA form, the CDR3 reads TGCGCCAGCAGGTCACTACCGTACCAAGAGACCCAGTACTTC. Translating gives CASRSLPYQETQYF.

J is TRBJ2-7 and V is TRBV19; 11 bases line up with TRBD2. J was trimmed by 3 bases and V by 1 base; bases with no gene match: 8. CDR1 is LNHDA, CDR2 SQIVND, per germline (reference sequence). This CDR3 spans 17 amino acids. The CDR3 loop reads CASSIGGASGRIYEQYF. In DNA, the CDR3 is TGTGCCAGTAGTATAGGTGGGGCTAGCGGGAGGATCTACGAGCAGTACTTC.